Listed here are 23 T cell receptor beta chains from one sample, sequenced in a study of CD8 T cells in ankylosing spondylitis. TCRdb itself ran the 5' RACE reads through MiXCR, one entry per CDR3 protein. The sample lists around 250,000 distinct CDR3 sequences, about 10% occurring once. Sequencing was performed on blood, either unsorted or a sorted T cell fraction (not recorded which). These receptors came from a male donor with ankylosing spondylitis or in good health (not recorded which).

Many counts were recorded for this clonotype. V and J are TRBV15 and TRBJ2-7, with 8 bases identical to TRBD1. J lost 1 base, V lost 6 bases, and 2 bases had no gene match. Germline-derived CDR1 and CDR2 are LNHNV and YYDKDF (reference sequence). The CDR3 is made up of 13 amino acids. The CDR3 is CATRQGASYEQYF. CDR3 nucleotides: TGTGCCACCAGGCAGGGGGCTTCCTACGAGCAGTACTTC.

This clonotype has at least ten counts. This rearrangement joins TRBV7-8 to TRBJ2-3; tentatively, D is TRBD2 (6 bases). The ends were cut back, 1 base at V and 5 bases at J, with 13 bases in the middle. Germline V gene sequence: CDR1 SGHVS, CDR2 FQNEAQ. The CDR3 sequence is 15 residues long. The chain's CDR3 is CASSLDIAARDTQYF. CDR3 DNA: TGTGCCAGCAGCTTAGATATAGCGGCAAGAGATACGCAGTATTTT.

This clonotype has a count of ten or more. As the CDR3 is not closed by the conserved phenylalanine or tryptophan, this likely results from a read error. It is unclear where the CDR3 begins or ends on the DNA, so no DNA is shown, and the CDR3 is as TCRdb lists it. The CDR3 sequence: CASSQGRSGTRQII. The rearrangement joins TRBV3-1 to TRBJ2-3; TRBD2, the D gene given by the table, was not confirmed from the DNA. CDR1 and CDR2 from the germline V gene are LGHDT and YNNKEL (reference sequence). The CDR3 is made up of 14 amino acids, end residues included.

This clonotype came up many times. The V and J genes are TRBV20-1 and TRBJ2-7; D not resolved. The CDR3 runs to 14 residues. In germline, CDR1 is DFQATT, CDR2 SNEGSKA (reference sequence). Trimming cost V 0 bases and J 3 bases, with 12 bases left between them. Here the CDR3 reads CSARDRVANYEQYF. The CDR3 DNA sequence: TGCAGTGCTAGAGATCGGGTGGCCAACTACGAGCAGTACTTC.

This clonotype has just a few counts. The V gene is TRBV5-6, the J gene TRBJ2-2; D is perhaps TRBD1 or TRBD2 (6 bases each). The germline V gene has CDR1 SGHDT and CDR2 YYEEEE. The V and J ends lost 4 bases and 3 bases respectively, with 16 bases between them. This CDR3 is 16 amino acids long. The CDR3 DNA is TGTGCCAGCAGCGAGGTAGGGGGGCCCGACACCGGGGAGCTGTTTTTT. As protein: CASSEVGGPDTGELFF.

About this clonotype itself: A junction end diverges from the germline sequence, so it may reflect a read error. The chain joins TRBV20-1 to TRBJ2-3, with D perhaps matching TRBD2 (6 bases). The CDR3 length is 15 residues. Germline values: CDR1 DFQATT, CDR2 SNEGSKA (reference sequence). This CDR3 reads CCARDLGGATDTQYF. The CDR3, as DNA: TGCTGTGCTAGAGATCTCGGGGGAGCCACAGATACGCAGTATTTT.

In its sample, this clonotype was seen many times. The chain is built from TRBV20-1 and TRBJ2-7, with unresolved D. CDR3 length: 13 residues. Between the trimmed V and J ends, which lost 6 bases and 6 bases, there was a span of 18 bases. Per germline, CDR1 DFQATT and CDR2 SNEGSKA (reference sequence). This CDR3 is CSAPIPGLREQYF. The CDR3 DNA reads TGCAGTGCCCCGATCCCGGGCCTTCGCGAGCAGTACTTC.

This clonotype was counted many times. The chain links TRBV20-1 to TRBJ2-1, with D hard to call. Germline CDR1 and CDR2: DFQATT and SNEGSKA (reference sequence). The V and J ends lost 2 bases and 4 bases respectively, with 21 bases between them. The CDR3 totals 17 residues. CDR3 residues: CSARYAKLPNNYNEQFF. The CDR3 DNA reads as TGCAGTGCTAGATACGCCAAGCTGCCCAACAATTACAATGAGCAGTTCTTC.

This clonotype was seen repeatedly, ten times or more. The J gene is TRBJ2-7, the V gene TRBV5-1, with D unclear. This CDR3 is 12 amino acids long. Germline CDR1 reads SGHRS; CDR2 reads YFSETQ. V lost 3 bases and J 3 bases, leaving 7 bases between the germline ends. CDR3 region: CASSSTDYEQYF. Written as DNA, the CDR3 is TGCGCCAGCAGCTCCACAGACTACGAGCAGTACTTC.

This clonotype was counted ten times or more. The gene calls are TRBV28 and TRBJ2-3; 9 bases match TRBD2. Unmatched junction bases numbered 9, after V lost 2 bases and J lost 3 bases. CDR1 MDHEN and CDR2 SYDVKM come from the germline V gene. The CDR3 spans 17 residues. In DNA, the CDR3 is TGTGCCAGCAGTTTACTAGCGGGAACTCTCCTGACAGATACGCAGTATTTT. Protein product: CASSLLAGTLLTDTQYF.

The chain carries TRBV5-1 and TRBJ1-6; 10 nucleotides agree with TRBD1. CDR1 is SGHRS and CDR2 is YFSETQ in the germline V gene. The CDR3 extends over 16 amino acids. J lost 9 bases, V lost 3 bases, and 9 bases had no gene match. CDR3 sequence: CASSWDRGAVGSPLHF. CDR3 in DNA: TGCGCCAGCAGCTGGGACAGGGGAGCCGTCGGTTCACCCCTCCACTTT.

This clonotype was counted a few times. V and J are TRBV12-3 or TRBV12-4 and TRBJ2-2; no definite D call. Trimming stripped 7 bases from V and 7 bases from J, with 16 bases between. CDR3 length equals 14 residues. CDR3 sequence (DNA): TGTGCCAGCACTATAAGGAGTAGGGTCGGGGAGCTGTTTTTT. It encodes CASTIRSRVGELFF.

This clonotype was counted a few times. The chain is built from TRBV28 and TRBJ2-7, with a weak D call TRBD1 (6 bases). Trimming took 6 bases from V and 5 from J, leaving 17 bases between them. The germline gives CDR1 MDHEN, CDR2 SYDVKM. CDR3 length equals 14 residues. CDR3 nucleotides: TGTGCCAGCAGACCTGGGACACCTAATGACGAGCAGTACTTC. Its protein product is CASRPGTPNDEQYF.

Of note for this clonotype: A read error may explain this, as a much larger clone is one base away. V is TRBV7-2 and J is TRBJ2-1, with D maybe TRBD2 (5 bases). The CDR3 has 14 residues. Germline V gene lookup returns CDR1 SGHTA and CDR2 FQGNSA. CDR3 residues: CASSFGLSYNERFF. The CDR3 nucleotides read TGTGCCAGCAGCTTCGGACTCTCCTACAATGAGCGGTTCTTC.

This clonotype was found many times. V usage is TRBV5-1 and J usage is TRBJ2-3; 7 bases line up with TRBD1. Germline lookup yields CDR1 SGHRS and CDR2 YFSETQ. The CDR3 sequence is 14 residues long. Trimming took 4 bases from V and 0 from J; bases not matched to a gene: 2. The CDR3 DNA sequence: TGCGCCAGCAGCCACAGGGGTAGCACAGATACGCAGTATTTT. It codes for CASSHRGSTDTQYF.

The chain links TRBV5-6 to TRBJ2-7, with D perhaps matching TRBD2 (5 bases). V lost 4 bases to trimming and J lost 3 bases, with 11 bases between them. Germline CDR1 is SGHDT and CDR2 is YYEEEE. There are 13 residues in the CDR3. CDR3: CASSLRGRYEQYF. CDR3 in DNA: TGTGCCAGCAGCCTCCGGGGTCGCTACGAGCAGTACTTC.

There are many counts of this clonotype. This chain connects TRBV10-3 to TRBJ1-6; D is undetermined. V lost 6 bases, J lost 8 bases, and 17 bases lay in between. The CDR3 totals 15 residues. Germline assignment: CDR1 ENHRY and CDR2 SYGVKD. CDR3 protein: CAISDQSILDSPLHF. In DNA, the CDR3 is TGTGCCATCAGCGATCAGAGCATTTTGGATTCACCCCTCCACTTT.

This clonotype has ten or more counts. The CDR3 DNA sequence: TGTGCCAGCAGCACAAAGCTGACAGGGAAGCACTACGAGCAGTACTTC. This gives the protein CASSTKLTGKHYEQYF. V and J are TRBV28 and TRBJ2-7; 7 bases are a match to TRBD1. The germline V gene has CDR1 MDHEN and CDR2 SYDVKM. The ends lost 6 bases at V and 3 bases at J; junction bases unmatched: 14. This CDR3 has 16 residues. Supplemented by reference TRBV28 and TRBJ2-7, the full variable domain reads DVKVTQSSRYLVKRTGEKVFLECVQDMDHENMFWYRQDPGLGLRLIYFSYDVKMKEKGDIPEGYSVSREKKERFSLILESASTNQTSMYLCASSTKLTGKHYEQYFGPGTRLTVT.

V usage is TRBV24-1 and J usage is TRBJ2-1, with a tentative D call TRBD2 (6 bases). CDR1 and CDR2 (germline): KGHDR, SFDVKD. The CDR3 runs 13 residues. V lost 10 bases and J 2 bases, leaving 11 bases between the germline ends. CDR3 nucleotide sequence: TGTGCCACTGGCGCGGGGACCTACAATGAGCAGTTCTTC. Encoded protein: CATGAGTYNEQFF.

The sample holds many counts of this clonotype. This chain links TRBV12-3 or TRBV12-4 with TRBJ2-3; no clear D. V gave up 0 bases and J gave up 5 bases, with 0 bases separating them. The length of the CDR3 is 11 residues. DNA of the CDR3: TGTGCCAGCAGTTTAGCAGATACGCAGTATTTT. Its protein is CASSLADTQYF.

This clonotype has a count of ten or more. V is TRBV20-1 and J is TRBJ2-3, with D maybe TRBD2 (5 bases). The CDR3 is made up of 15 amino acids. V dropped 3 bases and J dropped 6 bases, with 19 bases sitting between them. Germline CDR1 is DFQATT and CDR2 is SNEGSKA (reference sequence). The DNA of the CDR3 is TGCAGTGCTAGCCCTGATGGGGAGAGTGCTGATACGCAGTATTTT. Protein product: CSASPDGESADTQYF.

This clonotype was counted many times. The chain carries TRBV9 and TRBJ2-1; TRBD2 matches at 9 bases. The CDR3 is 15 amino acids. Looked up from germline, CDR1 is SGDLS and CDR2 is YYNGEE. Trimming at V came to 1 base and at J to 4 bases, leaving 3 bases not matched to a gene. CDR3 coding DNA: TGTGCCAGCAGCGTACGCGGGGGGGTTTACAATGAGCAGTTCTTC. As protein: CASSVRGGVYNEQFF.

This clonotype has a count of ten or more. V gene TRBV12-3 or TRBV12-4 combines with J gene TRBJ2-2, with D possibly matching TRBD2 (5 bases). The ends were cut back, 6 bases at V and 5 bases at J, with 16 bases in the middle. The CDR3 covers 15 residues. The CDR3 here is CASRSGLLGTGELFF. Written as DNA, the CDR3 is TGTGCCAGCAGGTCCGGACTCCTGGGGACCGGGGAGCTGTTTTTT.